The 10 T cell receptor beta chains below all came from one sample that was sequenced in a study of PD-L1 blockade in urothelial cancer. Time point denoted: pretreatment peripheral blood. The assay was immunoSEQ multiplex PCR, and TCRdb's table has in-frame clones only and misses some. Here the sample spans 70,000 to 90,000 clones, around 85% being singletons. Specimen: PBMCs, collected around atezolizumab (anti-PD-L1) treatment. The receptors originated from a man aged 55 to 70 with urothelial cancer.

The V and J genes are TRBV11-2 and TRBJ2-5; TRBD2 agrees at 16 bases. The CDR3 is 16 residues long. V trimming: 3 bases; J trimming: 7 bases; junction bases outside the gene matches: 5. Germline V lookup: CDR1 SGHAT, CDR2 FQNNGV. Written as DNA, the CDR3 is TGTGCCAGCAGCTTGGGACTAGCGGGAGGGTCTGTGACCCAGTACTTC. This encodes CASSLGLAGGSVTQYF.

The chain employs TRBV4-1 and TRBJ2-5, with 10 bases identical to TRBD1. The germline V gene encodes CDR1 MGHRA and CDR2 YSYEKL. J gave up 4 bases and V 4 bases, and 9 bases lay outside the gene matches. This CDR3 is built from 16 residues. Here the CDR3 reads CASSLSDRGLGETQYF. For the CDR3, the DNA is TGCGCCAGCAGCCTGTCCGACAGGGGGCTTGGAGAGACCCAGTACTTC.

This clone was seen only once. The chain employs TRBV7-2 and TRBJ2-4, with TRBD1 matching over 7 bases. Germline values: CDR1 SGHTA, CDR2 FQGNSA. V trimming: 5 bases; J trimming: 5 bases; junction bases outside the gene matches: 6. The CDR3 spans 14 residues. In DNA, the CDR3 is TGTGCCAGCAGCGCCCGACAGGGCCAAAACATTCAGTACTTC. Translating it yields CASSARQGQNIQYF.

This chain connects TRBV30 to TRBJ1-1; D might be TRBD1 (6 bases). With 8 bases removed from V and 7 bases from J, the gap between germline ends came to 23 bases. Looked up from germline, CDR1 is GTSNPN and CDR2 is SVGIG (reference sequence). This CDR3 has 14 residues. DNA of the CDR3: TGTGCCGAGAACCGGGGGGCTGGACTGGGTGAAGCTTTCTTT. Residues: CAENRGAGLGEAFF.

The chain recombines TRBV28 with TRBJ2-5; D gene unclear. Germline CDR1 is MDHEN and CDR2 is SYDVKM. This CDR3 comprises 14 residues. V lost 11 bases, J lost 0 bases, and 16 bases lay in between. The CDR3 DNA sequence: TGTGCCGCGTCAGGTGGATGGTACCAAGAGACCCAGTACTTC. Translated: CAASGGWYQETQYF.

Here the CDR3 reads CASSFRDRVNQPQHF. The CDR3 DNA reads TGTGCCAGCAGCTTTCGTGACAGGGTAAATCAGCCCCAGCATTTT. The chain has TRBV5-6 and TRBJ1-5; 7 bases match TRBD1. Trimming cost V 2 bases and J 4 bases; bases outside gene matches: 6. This CDR3 contains 15 residues. CDR1 SGHDT and CDR2 YYEEEE come from the germline V gene.

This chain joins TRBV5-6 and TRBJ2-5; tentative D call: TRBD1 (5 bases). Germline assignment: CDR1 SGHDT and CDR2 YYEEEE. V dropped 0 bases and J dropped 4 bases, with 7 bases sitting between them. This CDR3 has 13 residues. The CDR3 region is CASSLAGPETQYF. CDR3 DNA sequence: TGTGCCAGCAGCTTGGCAGGGCCAGAGACCCAGTACTTC.

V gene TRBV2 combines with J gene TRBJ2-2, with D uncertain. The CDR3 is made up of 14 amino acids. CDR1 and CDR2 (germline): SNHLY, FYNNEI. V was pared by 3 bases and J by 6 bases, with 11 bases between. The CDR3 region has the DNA TGTGCCAGCAGTGACCTCTTGTTCGCCGGGGAGCTGTTTTTT. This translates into CASSDLLFAGELFF.

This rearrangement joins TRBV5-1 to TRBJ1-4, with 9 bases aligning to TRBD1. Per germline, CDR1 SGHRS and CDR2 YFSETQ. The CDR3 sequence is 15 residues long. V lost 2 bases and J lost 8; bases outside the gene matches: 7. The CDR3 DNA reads TGCGCCAGCAGCTTACCGGGACAGGGTCGGGAAAAACTGTTTTTT. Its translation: CASSLPGQGREKLFF.

CDR3 loop: CAWSGPDRVRSPLHF. The CDR3 DNA reads as TGTGCCTGGAGTGGCCCGGACAGGGTTCGCTCACCCCTCCACTTT. J is TRBJ1-6 and V is TRBV30, with 8 bases lining up with TRBD1. Germline V lookup: CDR1 GTSNPN, CDR2 SVGIG (reference sequence). V trimming: 1 base; J trimming: 10 bases; junction bases outside the gene matches: 9. The CDR3 extends over 15 amino acids.